This T cell receptor beta chain was retrieved from a study of T-cell reconstitution after alpha-beta-depleted transplantation in children. Study observations and caveats: By about two months after transplant, alpha-beta T cells reportedly arose from several hundred graft clones that had expanded. TCRbeta diversity was high at day 60 in some patients (a result of surviving recipient T cells and thymic progenitors). A year post-transplant, T-cell counts and diversity derived mostly from newly produced T cells.

There are a few counts of this clonotype. The target antigen is unknown. Preparing the TCRbeta library involved the use of unique molecular identifiers. Using its own MiXCR run on the PCR reads, TCRdb lists one record per CDR3 protein. The sample carries about 980,000 distinct CDR3 sequences, about 29% recorded once. Trimming removed 4 bases at V and 6 bases at J, with 13 bases between. CDR1 SGHDT and CDR2 YYEEEE come from the germline V gene. This CDR3 region has 14 residues. The J gene is TRBJ2-2, the V gene TRBV5-6; D perhaps matches TRBD1 (6 bases). The source was PBMCs, mostly from graft donor cells, collected 360 days after TCRalphabeta/CD19-depleted stem cell transplant. The sequence came from a boy under two years old who had a stem cell transplant for SCID, so the T cells may come from the graft donor. For the CDR3, the DNA is TGTGCCAGCAGCCTGACAGGAAGGTCCGGGGAGCTGTTTTTT. Residues: CASSLTGRSGELFF.